Shown below are 4 T cell receptor beta chains from a single sample sequenced in a study of blood T cell repertoires in COVID-19. Assay used: immunoSEQ multiplex PCR; TCRdb lists only in-frame clones, some missing. The data contain about 200,000 clones, approximately 80% of them singletons. The sample comprised peripheral blood. The receptors derive from a human donor in a cohort sampled during active COVID-19.

This clone was picked up one time. The chain combines TRBV7-3 with TRBJ2-1; D gene ambiguous. Germline loops: CDR1 SGHTA, CDR2 FQGTGA. The CDR3 loop spans 13 amino acids. The V gene lost 0 bases and the J gene lost 6 bases, with 6 bases spanning the gap. As DNA, the CDR3 is TGTGCCAGCAGCTTAACTCAGATCAATGAGCAGTTCTTC. Protein product: CASSLTQINEQFF.

The J gene is TRBJ2-2, the V gene TRBV5-1; TRBD1 matches 10 bases. The CDR3 is 16 residues long. The ends lost 4 bases at V and 0 bases at J; junction bases unmatched: 3. Per germline, CDR1 SGHRS and CDR2 YFSETQ. The CDR3, as DNA: TGCGCCAGCAGCCCGGACAGGGGGGCGAACACCGGGGAGCTGTTTTTT. Encoded protein: CASSPDRGANTGELFF.

The chain employs TRBV9 and TRBJ1-1; D not certain. From germline, CDR1 is SGDLS and CDR2 YYNGEE. Trimming took 0 bases from V and 0 from J, leaving 15 bases between them. The CDR3 totals 17 residues. The CDR3, as DNA: TGTGCCAGCAGCGTAGGAGCCGGGGTAGTGGTGAACACTGAAGCTTTCTTT. This sequence encodes CASSVGAGVVVNTEAFF.

This chain connects TRBV6-6 to TRBJ2-6; 10 nucleotides match TRBD1. Germline CDR1 reads MNHNY; CDR2 reads SVGAGI (reference sequence). V gave up 7 bases and J gave up 0 bases; unmatched junction bases: 6. This CDR3 comprises 17 residues. The DNA of the CDR3 is TGTGCCAGCATTCGGACAGGGGGAGTCTCTGGGGCCAACGTCCTGACTTTC. Its protein is CASIRTGGVSGANVLTF.